The clone carrying this TCR beta chain showed up just a few times. What it binds is unknown. V shed 4 bases, J shed 6 bases, and the junction held 6 bases outside the gene matches. CDR3 length: 14 amino acids. Per the germline V gene, CDR1 is SGHRS and CDR2 is YFSETQ. The table came from immunoSEQ multiplex PCR; TCRdb's copy has only in-frame clones and leaves some out. The data contain more than 85,000 clones, about 88% of them singletons. The entry originates in a study of T cell responses to AZD1222 COVID-19 vaccine. Findings of the study overall: Distributed over spike, vaccine-associated CD4 TCRs predominated at 160-218 and 743-854.

The V gene is TRBV5-1, the J gene TRBJ1-4; 7 nucleotides match TRBD1. Specimen: peripheral blood, collected on day 0 of AZD1222 vaccination. This sequence was found in an adult in good health. CDR3 in DNA: TGCGCCAGCAGCCCAAGGGGGCGGGATGAAAAACTGTTTTTT. It translates to CASSPRGRDEKLFF. The full variable domain, its missing parts supplied by reference TRBV5-1 and TRBJ1-4, is KAGVTQTPRYLIKTRGQQVTLSCSPISGHRSVSWYQQTPGQGLQFLFEYFSETQRNKGNFPGRFSGRQFSNSRSEMNVSTLELGDSALYLCASSPRGRDEKLFFGSGTQLSVL.